Included here is one T cell receptor beta chain sequence, with context. The sample belongs to a study of blood T cell repertoires in COVID-19. Germline CDR1 and CDR2: LNHNV and YYDKDF (reference sequence). This CDR3 contains 17 residues. V was clipped by 1 base and J by 0 bases; unmatched bases: 6. How the authors handled the data: How many nucleated cells were present was estimated from reference gene primer amplification. TCRdb's copy holds only in-frame clones and misses some; the assay was immunoSEQ multiplex PCR. The V and J calls and clone size are taken from that table; D and trimming were inferred from the DNA. This table holds some 250,000 clones, about 85% found once.

The sequenced sample was peripheral blood. The J gene is TRBJ2-5, the V gene TRBV15, with 9 bases fitting TRBD1. The sequence derives from a man between 60 and 75 years old who had recovered from COVID-19. DNA of the CDR3: TGTGCCACCAGCAGAGGTGGACAGGGGCCGAACCAAGAGACCCAGTACTTC. The encoded protein is CATSRGGQGPNQETQYF.